Listed below are T cell receptor beta chains from one sample, sequenced in a study of prognosis after radiotherapy for stage I lung cancer. MiXCR, applied by TCRdb to the multiplex PCR reads, yields one record per CDR3 protein. The sample lists about 19,000 distinct CDR3 sequences; roughly 26% were seen once. The material was PBMCs, obtained before or after stereotactic body radiation therapy (not recorded which). These receptors were collected from a donor aged 50 or older with non-small cell lung cancer. The CDR3 runs from the conserved cysteine through the conserved F or W. Some rows mark clone size as missing; the rest say once, few, many or name a class of expanded clone.

V gene	J gene	clone size	CDR3 protein
TRBV24-1	TRBJ2-2	many	CATSGGTGPYTGELFF
TRBV29-1	TRBJ2-1	many	CSGGPSYNEQFF
TRBV28	TRBJ1-1	many	CASREGQTEAFF
TRBV7-9	TRBJ2-3	many	CASSSNGRGSTDTQYF
TRBV18	TRBJ2-7	many	CASSPRSAGFNNEQYF
TRBV4-1	TRBJ2-7	NA	CASSPDARTSEFGEQYF
TRBV28	TRBJ1-5	NA	CAISLAGGQPHHF
TRBV20-1	TRBJ2-3	NA	CSARCPSGSADTQYF
TRBV7-9	TRBJ1-2	many	CASSQDSVLYGYTF
TRBV6-1	TRBJ2-7	many	CASSGLAGVEQYF
TRBV6-1	TRBJ1-5	many	CASSEIPGQGSQPQHF
TRBV7-2	TRBJ1-2	NA	CASSPIGTGIGYTF
TRBV11-3	TRBJ1-2	many	CASSKDPRVLSGNYGYTF
TRBV2	TRBJ2-7	many	CASGRTEQYF
TRBV11-2	TRBJ2-2	many	CASSYRRANTGELFF
TRBV6-2/TRBV6-3	TRBJ2-7	many	CASSYSSVRSYEQYF
TRBV12-3/TRBV12-4	TRBJ2-2	many	CASSLTDRGTGELFF
TRBV19	TRBJ2-7	many	CASTAPGQNREQYF
TRBV6-1	TRBJ2-1	many	CVSSEGDIYNEQFF
TRBV20-1	TRBJ2-7	many	CSARDGRATYEQYF
TRBV20-1	TRBJ2-1	many	CSANEILNEQFF
TRBV15	TRBJ2-1	many	CATSRVSGGGYNEQFF
TRBV4-2	TRBJ1-4	many	CASSARANDEKLFF
TRBV15	TRBJ2-5	many	CATSRELRGGETQYF
TRBV7-9	TRBJ1-5	many	CASSRDSHSNQPQHF
TRBV18	TRBJ1-1	many	CASSPTELNTEAFF
TRBV4-1	TRBJ2-7	many	CASSVDPSGIYEQYF